This TCR beta chain derives from a study of blood T cell repertoires in COVID-19. Study summary: Samples of COVID-19 (acute and convalescent) were obtained from the United States, Italy and Spain.

Germline loops: CDR1 SGHTA, CDR2 FQGNSA. With V trimmed by 6 bases and J by 6 bases, 11 bases remained unmatched. The CDR3 covers 15 residues. Authors' analysis steps: Nucleated cell counts were estimated from reference gene primer amplification. Here immunoSEQ multiplex PCR was the method, and the copy in TCRdb shows in-frame clones only, minus some. For V, J and clone size, that table is used; D and trimming come from the DNA. The data contain some 100,000 clones, about 82% of them singletons. The V call is TRBV7-2, the J call TRBJ2-4; 7 bases match TRBD1. Sequencing was carried out using peripheral blood. The sequence was obtained from a woman aged 70-85 years with active or convalescent COVID-19. The CDR3 DNA reads TGTGCCAGCAGTTATACAGGGGATCTCGCAAACATTCAGTACTTC. Encoded protein: CASSYTGDLANIQYF.